This TCR beta chain emerged from a study of cytomegalovirus exposure and HLA in healthy donors. Study-wide results and limits: Differences between HLA loci emerged in a later analysis of TCR association rates, with DRB1 most and HLA-C fewest. In a later analysis, TCR beta V- and J-gene trimming was associated with a missense DCLRE1C variant.

As to this clone: The antigen remains unidentified.

Healthy bone marrow donors made up the donors. Researchers ran the PCR with 60 Vbeta and 13 Jbeta primers. Authors' data handling: It was a later analysis that counted roughly 80 million unique TCR beta chains, of which 9.5 million to 14 million were shared. Measured with immunoSEQ multiplex PCR; TCRdb has only the in-frame clones, and not every one. The V and J calls and clone size are taken from that table; D and trimming were inferred from the DNA. This sample has roughly 120,000 clones, with 80% to 85% found just once. V gave up 4 bases and J gave up 0 bases; unmatched junction bases: 5. This CDR3 region has 17 residues. In germline, CDR1 is SGHTA, CDR2 FQGTGA.

The genes are TRBV7-3 and TRBJ2-2; 10 nucleotides line up with TRBD2. The origin of this receptor is a woman aged 40-49 years in good health and CMV-seronegative. The specimen was PBMCs. CDR3 coding DNA: TGTGCCAGCAGCTCCCTACTAGCGGGGACGAACACCGGGGAGCTGTTTTTT. Protein: CASSSLLAGTNTGELFF. Full variable domain (outside the CDR3, taken from reference TRBV7-3 and TRBJ2-2): GAGVSQTPSNKVTEKGKYVELRCDPISGHTALYWYRQSLGQGPEFLIYFQGTGAADDSGLPNDRFFAVRPEGSVSTLKIQRTERGDSAVYLCASSSLLAGTNTGELFFGEGSRLTVL.